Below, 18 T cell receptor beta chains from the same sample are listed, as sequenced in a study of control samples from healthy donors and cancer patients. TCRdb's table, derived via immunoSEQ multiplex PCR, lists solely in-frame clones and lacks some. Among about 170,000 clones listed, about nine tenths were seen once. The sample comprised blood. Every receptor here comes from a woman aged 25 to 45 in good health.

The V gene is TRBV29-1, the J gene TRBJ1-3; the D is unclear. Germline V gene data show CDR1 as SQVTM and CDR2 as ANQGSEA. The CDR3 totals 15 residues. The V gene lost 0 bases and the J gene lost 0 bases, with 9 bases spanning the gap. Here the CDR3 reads CSVEEGRASGNTIYF. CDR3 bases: TGCAGCGTTGAAGAAGGCAGAGCCTCTGGAAACACCATATATTTT.

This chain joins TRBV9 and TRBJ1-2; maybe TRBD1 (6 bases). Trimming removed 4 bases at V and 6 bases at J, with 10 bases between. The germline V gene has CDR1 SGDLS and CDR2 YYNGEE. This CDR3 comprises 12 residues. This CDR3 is CASSPNRDGYTF. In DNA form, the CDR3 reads TGTGCCAGCAGCCCTAACAGGGATGGCTACACCTTC.

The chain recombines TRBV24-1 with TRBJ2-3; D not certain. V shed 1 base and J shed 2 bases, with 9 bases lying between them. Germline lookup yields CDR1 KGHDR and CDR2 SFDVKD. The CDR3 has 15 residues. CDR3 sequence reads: CATSDFYTPTDTQYF. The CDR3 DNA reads TGTGCCACCAGTGATTTTTACACCCCCACAGATACGCAGTATTTT.

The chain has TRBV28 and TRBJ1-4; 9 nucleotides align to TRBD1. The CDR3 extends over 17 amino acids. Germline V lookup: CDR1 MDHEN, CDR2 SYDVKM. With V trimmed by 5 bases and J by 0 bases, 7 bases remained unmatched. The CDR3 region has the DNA TGTGCCAGCAGTGAGCCGGGACAGGGTGCAACTAATGAAAAACTGTTTTTT. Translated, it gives CASSEPGQGATNEKLFF. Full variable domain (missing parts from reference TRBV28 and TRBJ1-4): DVKVTQSSRYLVKRTGEKVFLECVQDMDHENMFWYRQDPGLGLRLIYFSYDVKMKEKGDIPEGYSVSREKKERFSLILESASTNQTSMYLCASSEPGQGATNEKLFFGSGTQLSVL.

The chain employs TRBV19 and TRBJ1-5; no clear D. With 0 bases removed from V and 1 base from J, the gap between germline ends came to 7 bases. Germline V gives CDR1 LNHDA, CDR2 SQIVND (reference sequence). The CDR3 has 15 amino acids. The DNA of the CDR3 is TGTGCCAGTAGTATAGAGGGCAGAAGCAATCAGCCCCAGCATTTT. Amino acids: CASSIEGRSNQPQHF.

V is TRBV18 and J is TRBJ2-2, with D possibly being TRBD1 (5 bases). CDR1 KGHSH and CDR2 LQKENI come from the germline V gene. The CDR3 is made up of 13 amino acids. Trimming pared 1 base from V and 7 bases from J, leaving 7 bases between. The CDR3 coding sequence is TGTGCCAGCTCACCACAGGGGAACGGGGAGCTGTTTTTT. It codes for CASSPQGNGELFF.

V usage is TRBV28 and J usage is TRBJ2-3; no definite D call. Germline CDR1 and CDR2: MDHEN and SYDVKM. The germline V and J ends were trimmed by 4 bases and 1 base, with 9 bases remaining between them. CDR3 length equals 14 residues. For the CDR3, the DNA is TGTGCCAGCAGTTCAAATTCTCGCACAGATACGCAGTATTTT. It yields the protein CASSSNSRTDTQYF. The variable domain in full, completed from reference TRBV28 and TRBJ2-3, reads DVKVTQSSRYLVKRTGEKVFLECVQDMDHENMFWYRQDPGLGLRLIYFSYDVKMKEKGDIPEGYSVSREKKERFSLILESASTNQTSMYLCASSSNSRTDTQYFGPGTRLTVL.

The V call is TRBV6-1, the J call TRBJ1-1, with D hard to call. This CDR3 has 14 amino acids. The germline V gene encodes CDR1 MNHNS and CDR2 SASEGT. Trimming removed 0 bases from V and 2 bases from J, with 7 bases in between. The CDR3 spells CASSEAPGNTEAFF. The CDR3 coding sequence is TGTGCCAGCAGTGAAGCGCCGGGAAACACTGAAGCTTTCTTT.

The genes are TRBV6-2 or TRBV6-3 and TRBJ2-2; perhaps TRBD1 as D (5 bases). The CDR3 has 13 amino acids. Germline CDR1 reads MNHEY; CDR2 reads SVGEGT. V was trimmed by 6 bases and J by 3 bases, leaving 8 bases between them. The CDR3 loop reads CASSPGYTGELFF. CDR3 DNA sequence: TGTGCCAGCAGCCCAGGGTACACCGGGGAGCTGTTTTTT.

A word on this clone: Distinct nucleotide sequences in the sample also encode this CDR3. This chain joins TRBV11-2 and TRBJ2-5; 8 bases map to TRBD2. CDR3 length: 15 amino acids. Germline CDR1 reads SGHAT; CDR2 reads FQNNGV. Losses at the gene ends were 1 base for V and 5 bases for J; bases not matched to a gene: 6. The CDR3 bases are TGTGCCAGCAGCTTAGTCCGGGGGGGCCGTGAGACCCAGTACTTC. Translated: CASSLVRGGRETQYF.

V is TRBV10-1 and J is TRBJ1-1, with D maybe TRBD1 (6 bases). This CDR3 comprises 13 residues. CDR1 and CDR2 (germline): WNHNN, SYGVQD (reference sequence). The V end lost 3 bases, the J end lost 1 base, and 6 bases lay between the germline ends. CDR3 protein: CASSDRGNTEAFF. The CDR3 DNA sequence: TGCGCCAGCAGTGACAGGGGGAACACTGAAGCTTTCTTT.

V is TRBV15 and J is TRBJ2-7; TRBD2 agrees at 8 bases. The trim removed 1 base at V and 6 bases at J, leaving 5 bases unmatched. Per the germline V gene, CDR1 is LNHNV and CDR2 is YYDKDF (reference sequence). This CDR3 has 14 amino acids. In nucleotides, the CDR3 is TGTGCCACCAGCAGAGCCAGCGGGAGTCTCGAGCAGTACTTC. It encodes CATSRASGSLEQYF.

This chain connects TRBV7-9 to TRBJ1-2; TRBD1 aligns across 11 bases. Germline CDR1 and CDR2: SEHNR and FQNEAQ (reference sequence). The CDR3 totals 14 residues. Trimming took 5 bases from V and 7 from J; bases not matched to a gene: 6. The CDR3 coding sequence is TGTGCCAGCAGCGCAGGGACAGGGGGAGCTGGCTACACCTTC. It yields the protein CASSAGTGGAGYTF.

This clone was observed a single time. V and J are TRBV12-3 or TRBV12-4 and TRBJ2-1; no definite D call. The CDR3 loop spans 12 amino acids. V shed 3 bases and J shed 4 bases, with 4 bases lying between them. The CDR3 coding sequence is TGTGCCAGCAGTTTCCGATACAATGAGCAGTTCTTC. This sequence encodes CASSFRYNEQFF.

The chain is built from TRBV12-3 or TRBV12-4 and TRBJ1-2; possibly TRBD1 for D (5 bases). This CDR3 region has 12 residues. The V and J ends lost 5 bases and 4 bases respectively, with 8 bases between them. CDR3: CASSPGAYGYTF. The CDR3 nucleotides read TGTGCCAGCAGTCCCGGGGCCTATGGCTACACCTTC.

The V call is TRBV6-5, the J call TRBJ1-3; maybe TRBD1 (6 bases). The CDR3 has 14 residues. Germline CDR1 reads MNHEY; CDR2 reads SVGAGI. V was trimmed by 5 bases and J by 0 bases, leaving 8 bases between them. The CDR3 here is CASSRGGSGNTIYF. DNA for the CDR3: TGTGCCAGCAGTAGAGGGGGCTCTGGAAACACCATATATTTT.

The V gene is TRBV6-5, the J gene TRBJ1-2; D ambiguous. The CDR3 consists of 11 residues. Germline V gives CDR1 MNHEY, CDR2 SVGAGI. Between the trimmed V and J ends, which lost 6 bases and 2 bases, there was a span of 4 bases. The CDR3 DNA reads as TGTGCCAGCAGGGGGAACTATGGCTACACCTTC. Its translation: CASRGNYGYTF.

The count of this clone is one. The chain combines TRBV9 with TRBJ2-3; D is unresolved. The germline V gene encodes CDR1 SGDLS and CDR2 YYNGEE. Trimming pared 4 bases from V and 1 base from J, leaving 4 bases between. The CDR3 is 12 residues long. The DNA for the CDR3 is TGTGCCAGCAGCCCCCGCACAGATACGCAGTATTTT. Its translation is CASSPRTDTQYF.